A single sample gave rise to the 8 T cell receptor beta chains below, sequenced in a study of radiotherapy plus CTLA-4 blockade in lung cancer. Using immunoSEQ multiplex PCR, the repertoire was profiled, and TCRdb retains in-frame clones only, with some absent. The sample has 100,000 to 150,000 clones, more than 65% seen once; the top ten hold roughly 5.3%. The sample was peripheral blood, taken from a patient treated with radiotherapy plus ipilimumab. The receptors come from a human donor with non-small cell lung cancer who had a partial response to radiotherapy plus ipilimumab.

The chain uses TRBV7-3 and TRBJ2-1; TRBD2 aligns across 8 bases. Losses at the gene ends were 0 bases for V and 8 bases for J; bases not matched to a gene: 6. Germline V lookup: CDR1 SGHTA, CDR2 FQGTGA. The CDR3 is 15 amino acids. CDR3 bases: TGTGCCAGCAGCTTAACGGGACTAGTAATCGATGAGCAGTTCTTC. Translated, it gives CASSLTGLVIDEQFF.

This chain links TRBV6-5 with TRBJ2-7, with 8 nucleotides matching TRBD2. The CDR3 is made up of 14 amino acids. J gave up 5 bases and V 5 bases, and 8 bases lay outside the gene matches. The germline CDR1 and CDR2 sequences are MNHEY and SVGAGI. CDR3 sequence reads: CASSRGLGVHEQYF. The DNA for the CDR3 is TGTGCCAGCAGTAGGGGACTAGGGGTCCACGAGCAGTACTTC.

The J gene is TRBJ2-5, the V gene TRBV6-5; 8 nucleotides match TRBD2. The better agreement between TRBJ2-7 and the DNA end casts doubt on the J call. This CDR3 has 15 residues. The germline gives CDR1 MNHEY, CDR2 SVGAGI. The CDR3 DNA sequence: TGTGCCAGCAGTTACACCCCAGCGGGAGCCTACGAGCAGTACTTC. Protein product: CASSYTPAGAYEQYF.

In nucleotides, the CDR3 is TGTGCCAGCAGCCTCGGATTGGAGGTTAATGAGCAGTTCTTC. Translated, it gives CASSLGLEVNEQFF. The chain has TRBV7-2 and TRBJ2-1; D is possibly TRBD2 (5 bases). This CDR3 contains 14 residues. V dropped 5 bases and J dropped 7 bases, with 15 bases sitting between them. Germline CDR1 SGHTA, CDR2 FQGNSA.

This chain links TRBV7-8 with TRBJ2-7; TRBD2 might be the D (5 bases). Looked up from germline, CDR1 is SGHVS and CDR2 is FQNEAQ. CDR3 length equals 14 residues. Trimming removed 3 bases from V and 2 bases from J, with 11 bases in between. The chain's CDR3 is CASSLKDSTYEQYF. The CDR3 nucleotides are TGTGCCAGCAGCTTGAAGGACTCAACCTACGAGCAGTACTTC.

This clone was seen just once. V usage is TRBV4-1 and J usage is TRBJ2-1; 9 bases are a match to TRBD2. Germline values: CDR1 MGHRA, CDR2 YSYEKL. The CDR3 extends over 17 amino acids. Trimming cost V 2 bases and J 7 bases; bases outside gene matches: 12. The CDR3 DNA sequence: TGCGCCAGCAGCCAACTCTCTCTAGCGGGATTCGGGAATGAGCAGTTCTTC. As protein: CASSQLSLAGFGNEQFF.

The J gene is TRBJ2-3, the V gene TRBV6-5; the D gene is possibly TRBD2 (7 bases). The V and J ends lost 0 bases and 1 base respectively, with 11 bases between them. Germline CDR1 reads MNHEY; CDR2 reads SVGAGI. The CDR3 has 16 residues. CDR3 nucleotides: TGTGCCAGCAGTTACTCAGGGGGAGGGCGCACAGATACGCAGTATTTT. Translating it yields CASSYSGGGRTDTQYF.

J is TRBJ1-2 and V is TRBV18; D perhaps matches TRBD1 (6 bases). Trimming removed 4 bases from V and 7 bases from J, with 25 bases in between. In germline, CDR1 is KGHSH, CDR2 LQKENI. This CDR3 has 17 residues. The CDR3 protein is CASSLGPPRGAIVGYTF. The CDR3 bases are TGTGCCAGCTCACTAGGTCCTCCCCGGGGGGCAATCGTTGGCTACACCTTC. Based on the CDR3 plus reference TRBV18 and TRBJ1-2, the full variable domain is NAGVMQNPRHLVRRRGQEARLRCSPMKGHSHVYWYRQLPEEGLKFMVYLQKENIIDESGMPKERFSAEFPKEGPSILRIQQVVRGDSAAYFCASSLGPPRGAIVGYTFGSGTRLTVV.